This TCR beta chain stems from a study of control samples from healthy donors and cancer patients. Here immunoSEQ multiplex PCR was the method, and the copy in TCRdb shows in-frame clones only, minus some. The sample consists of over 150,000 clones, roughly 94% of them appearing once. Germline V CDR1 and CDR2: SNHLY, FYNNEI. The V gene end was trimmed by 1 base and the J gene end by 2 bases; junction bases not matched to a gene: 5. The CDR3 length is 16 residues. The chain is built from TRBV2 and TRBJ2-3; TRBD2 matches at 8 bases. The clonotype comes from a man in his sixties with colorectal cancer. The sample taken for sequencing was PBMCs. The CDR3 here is CASSEGGGGPTDTQYF. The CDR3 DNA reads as TGTGCCAGCAGTGAAGGGGGCGGGGGGCCCACAGATACGCAGTATTTT.